This T cell receptor beta chain appears in the sequencing data of a study of T cell responses to AZD1222 COVID-19 vaccine. Whole-study results and caveats: Clonal diversity may have been underestimated, and the donors were mostly white British, with more females than males. The repertoires were collected only after the peak T cell response. Elevations in Spike-specific TCR breadth and depth followed administration of two AZD1222 doses. Only a handful of AZD1222 recipients, roughly 6 in all, had baseline seropositivity.

The assay was immunoSEQ multiplex PCR, and TCRdb's table has in-frame clones only and misses some. The top ten clones hold 3% to 3.5% of a sample with 110,000 or so clones, 89% of them seen once. Trimming pared 3 bases from V and 4 bases from J, leaving 10 bases between. This CDR3 spans 14 amino acids. CDR1 and CDR2 from the germline V gene are MRHNA and SNTAGT. As regards this clone: Its matching antigen is unknown.

This sequence was found in an adult in good health. The sample was peripheral blood, taken on day 0 of MenACWY control vaccination. The chain employs TRBV6-4 and TRBJ1-5; D call uncertain. CDR3 coding DNA: TGTGCCAGCAGTGAACACGACGGGAATCAGCCCCAGCATTTT. It specifies CASSEHDGNQPQHF.